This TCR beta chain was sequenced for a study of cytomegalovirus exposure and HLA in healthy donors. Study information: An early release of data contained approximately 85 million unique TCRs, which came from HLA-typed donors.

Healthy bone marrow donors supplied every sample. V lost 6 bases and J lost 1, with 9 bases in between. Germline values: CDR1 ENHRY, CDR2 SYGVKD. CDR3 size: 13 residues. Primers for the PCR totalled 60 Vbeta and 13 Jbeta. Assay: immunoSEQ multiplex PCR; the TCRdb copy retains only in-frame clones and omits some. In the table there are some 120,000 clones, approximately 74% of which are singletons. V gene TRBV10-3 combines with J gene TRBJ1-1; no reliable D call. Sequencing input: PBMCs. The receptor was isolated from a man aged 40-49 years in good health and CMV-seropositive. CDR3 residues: CAIRTTKNTEAFF. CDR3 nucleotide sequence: TGTGCCATCAGGACTACAAAGAACACTGAAGCTTTCTTT.